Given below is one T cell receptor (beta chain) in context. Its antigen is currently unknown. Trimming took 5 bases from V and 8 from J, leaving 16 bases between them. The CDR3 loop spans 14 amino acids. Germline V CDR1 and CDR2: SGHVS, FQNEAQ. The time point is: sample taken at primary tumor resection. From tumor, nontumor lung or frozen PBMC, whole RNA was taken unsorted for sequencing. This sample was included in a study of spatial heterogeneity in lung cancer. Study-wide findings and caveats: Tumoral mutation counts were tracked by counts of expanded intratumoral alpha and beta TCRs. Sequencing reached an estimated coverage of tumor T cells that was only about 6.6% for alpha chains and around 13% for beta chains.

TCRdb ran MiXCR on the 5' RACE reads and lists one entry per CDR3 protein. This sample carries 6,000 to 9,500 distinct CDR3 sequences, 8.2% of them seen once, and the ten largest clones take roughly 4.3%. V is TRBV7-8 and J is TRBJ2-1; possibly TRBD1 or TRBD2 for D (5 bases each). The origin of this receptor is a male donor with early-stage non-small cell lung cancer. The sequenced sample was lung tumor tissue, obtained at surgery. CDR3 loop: CASSPTQGRHEQFF. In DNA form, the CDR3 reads TGTGCCAGCAGCCCAACCCAGGGACGGCATGAGCAGTTCTTC.